These 28 T cell receptor beta chains were all obtained from the same sample, sequenced in a study of PD-1 blockade in classical Hodgkin lymphoma. Stated time point: newly diagnosed, previously untreated cHL patient sample. Thawed PBMCs supplied CD8+ T cells via magnetic negative selection. Generated by immunoSEQ multiplex PCR, the TCRdb table keeps only in-frame clones and is missing some. This table holds roughly 5,000 clones, 86% found once. Sequenced input: CD8+ T cells from blood. The origin of the receptors is a human donor with classical Hodgkin lymphoma.

This clone appeared a single time. The rearrangement links TRBV4-1 to TRBJ1-4; 7 positions agree with TRBD1. The junction had 5 bases not matched to a gene; V was cut back by 4 bases and J by 6 bases. In germline, CDR1 is MGHRA, CDR2 YSYEKL. There are 14 residues in the CDR3. The CDR3 DNA reads as TGCGCCAGCAGCCTAGGGCAGGGGGATGAAAAACTGTTTTTT. It codes for CASSLGQGDEKLFF.

This chain uses TRBV10-3 with TRBJ2-7; the D is unclear. Trimming left V 0 bases short and J 2 bases short, with 5 bases between. The CDR3 is 13 residues long. Per the germline V gene, CDR1 is ENHRY and CDR2 is SYGVKD. The CDR3 spells CAISESVAYEQYF. The CDR3 bases are TGTGCCATCAGTGAGTCAGTGGCCTACGAGCAGTACTTC.

This chain's CDR3 is CASSSDSLISYEQYF. The CDR3 DNA reads TGTGCCAGCAGCTCGGACAGTTTGATTTCCTACGAGCAGTACTTC. The genes are TRBV11-1 and TRBJ2-7; tentatively, D is TRBD1 (6 bases). The germline V gene encodes CDR1 SGHAT and CDR2 FQDESV (reference sequence). This CDR3 has 15 amino acids. V was shortened by 4 bases and J by 1 base, with 14 bases between the two germline ends.

The V and J genes are TRBV4-1 and TRBJ2-3; D is unresolved. The V end lost 1 base, the J end lost 4 bases, and 12 bases lay between the germline ends. The CDR3 is made up of 15 amino acids. Germline V CDR1 and CDR2: MGHRA, YSYEKL. The CDR3 DNA reads as TGCGCCAGCAGCCAAGCCGCTGGAAAACCAGATACGCAGTATTTT. This gives the protein CASSQAAGKPDTQYF.

The chain recombines TRBV25-1 with TRBJ2-7, with 10 positions matching TRBD1. Per the germline V gene, CDR1 is MGHDK and CDR2 is SYGVNS. CDR3 length equals 17 residues. V was clipped by 3 bases and J by 3 bases; unmatched bases: 11. CDR3 sequence reads: CASSDQHTGQGIYEQYF. CDR3 DNA sequence: TGTGCCAGCAGTGACCAACACACGGGACAGGGGATCTACGAGCAGTACTTC.

The V and J genes are TRBV18 and TRBJ1-1; 11 nucleotides align to TRBD1. After removal of 5 bases from V and 5 bases from J, the junction contained 7 bases not matched to a gene. Germline V gene data show CDR1 as KGHSH and CDR2 as LQKENI. The CDR3 loop spans 15 amino acids. The CDR3 DNA follows: TGTGCCAGCTCAACCTCCCGGGACAGGGGGACTGAAGCTTTCTTT. It is translated as CASSTSRDRGTEAFF.

This chain connects TRBV4-2 to TRBJ2-7, with 10 bases aligning to TRBD2. The V segment lost 5 bases and the J segment 1 base; nucleotides outside the gene matches: 8. The CDR3 extends over 16 amino acids. CDR1 is LGHNA and CDR2 is YNFKEQ in the germline V gene. The CDR3 here is CASSFLLAGMSYEQYF. CDR3 DNA sequence: TGTGCCAGCAGCTTTCTACTAGCGGGAATGTCCTACGAGCAGTACTTC.

The V gene is TRBV5-6, the J gene TRBJ2-2; D is uncertain. The germline V gene has CDR1 SGHDT and CDR2 YYEEEE. The V end was cut by 0 bases, the J end by 6 bases, with 18 bases between. The CDR3 loop spans 17 amino acids. The CDR3 DNA sequence: TGTGCCAGCAGCTTGGGGCCCAGGCAGTTCAGTCCCGGGGAGCTGTTTTTT. Protein product: CASSLGPRQFSPGELFF.

The rearrangement joins TRBV6-5 to TRBJ1-2, with 11 nucleotides matching TRBD1. The CDR3 runs 14 residues. Germline-derived CDR1 and CDR2 are MNHEY and SVGAGI. With 10 bases clipped from V and 8 bases from J, the junction kept 12 bases outside the gene matches. The CDR3 loop is CATSSGQGAEGYTF. CDR3 sequence (DNA): TGTGCCACCTCATCAGGACAGGGGGCGGAGGGCTACACCTTC.

The V call is TRBV4-2, the J call TRBJ2-7, with 7 bases matching TRBD2. The germline V gene encodes CDR1 LGHNA and CDR2 YNFKEQ. CDR3 length: 15 amino acids. V lost 0 bases to trimming and J lost 4 bases; unmatched junction nucleotides: 6. CDR3 region: CASSQESALAYEQYF. The CDR3 bases are TGTGCCAGCAGCCAAGAATCGGCACTAGCGTACGAGCAGTACTTC.

V usage is TRBV9 and J usage is TRBJ1-5; D is ambiguous. The V end was cut by 0 bases, the J end by 2 bases, with 9 bases between. Germline V gene lookup returns CDR1 SGDLS and CDR2 YYNGEE. There are 15 residues in the CDR3. CDR3 sequence reads: CASSVGGQGNQPQHF. DNA of the CDR3: TGTGCCAGCAGCGTAGGAGGTCAGGGCAATCAGCCCCAGCATTTT.

Only a few counts were recorded for this clone. The V and J genes are TRBV7-3 and TRBJ1-1; TRBD1 matches 10 bases. Unmatched junction bases numbered 8, after V lost 5 bases and J lost 5 bases. Germline CDR1 and CDR2: SGHTA and FQGTGA. There are 15 residues in the CDR3. The CDR3 DNA reads as TGTGCCAGCAGCCCCTGGACAGGGGGTGGTACTGAAGCTTTCTTT. It specifies CASSPWTGGGTEAFF.

J is TRBJ2-7 and V is TRBV6-1; a weak D match, TRBD1 (6 bases). The CDR3 spans 14 residues. In germline, CDR1 is MNHNS, CDR2 SASEGT. V dropped 7 bases and J dropped 4 bases, with 17 bases sitting between them. The CDR3 sequence is CASIPPGQGYEQYF. The CDR3 DNA reads as TGTGCCAGCATCCCTCCGGGACAAGGGTACGAGCAGTACTTC.

The chain joins TRBV5-5 to TRBJ2-7, with D tentatively TRBD1 or TRBD2 (5 bases each). Trimming took 2 bases from V and 0 from J, leaving 9 bases between them. The CDR3 spans 14 residues. From germline, CDR1 is SGHKS and CDR2 YYEKEE (reference sequence). The DNA for the CDR3 is TGTGCCAGCAGCTTTGGTGGGGGCTCCTACGAGCAGTACTTC. It is translated as CASSFGGGSYEQYF.

The chain employs TRBV14 and TRBJ2-2, with D uncertain. Trimming left V 5 bases short and J 5 bases short, with 6 bases between. This CDR3 has 12 amino acids. Looked up from germline, CDR1 is SGHDN and CDR2 is FVKESK. CDR3 protein: CASSSGTGELFF. CDR3 bases: TGTGCCAGCAGCTCGGGTACCGGGGAGCTGTTTTTT. Full variable domain (remainder filled in from reference TRBV14 and TRBJ2-2): EAGVTQFPSHSVIEKGQTVTLRCDPISGHDNLYWYRRVMGKEIKFLLHFVKESKQDESGMPNNRFLAERTGGTYSTLKVQPAELEDSGVYFCASSSGTGELFFGEGSRLTVL.

This chain uses TRBV28 with TRBJ2-7; 7 bases map to TRBD2. With V trimmed by 3 bases and J by 5 bases, 10 bases remained unmatched. The germline V gene encodes CDR1 MDHEN and CDR2 SYDVKM. The CDR3 runs 15 residues. In nucleotides, the CDR3 is TGTGCCAGCAGTTTTGCGAGACTAGCATCAGACGAGCAGTACTTC. It specifies CASSFARLASDEQYF.

The CDR3 DNA reads as TGTGCCAGCAGCACTAGTACCTACGAGCAGTACTTC. Encoded protein: CASSTSTYEQYF. This chain uses TRBV6-5 with TRBJ2-7, with D possibly matching TRBD2 (5 bases). The CDR3 has 12 amino acids. The germline V gene has CDR1 MNHEY and CDR2 SVGAGI. Trimming took 6 bases from V and 2 from J, leaving 8 bases between them.

Details on this clone: A read error may produce the germline difference seen at one junction end. The chain uses TRBV2 and TRBJ2-1; D may be TRBD2 (6 bases). From germline, CDR1 is SNHLY and CDR2 FYNNEI. The CDR3 spans 10 residues. The DNA of the CDR3 is TGTGCCAGCAGTGATCGGGAGTTGGTCTTC. Amino acid sequence: CASSDRELVF.

The rearrangement joins TRBV25-1 to TRBJ2-1, with 7 bases matching TRBD2. J gave up 3 bases and V 1 base, and 12 bases lay outside the gene matches. Germline values: CDR1 MGHDK, CDR2 SYGVNS. The CDR3 extends over 18 amino acids. The CDR3 nucleotides are TGTGCCAGCAGTGAATCGCCCCCGACTAGCTCACTCTACAATGAGCAGTTCTTC. It translates to CASSESPPTSSLYNEQFF.

The table lists this clone with a count of one. The chain recombines TRBV7-8 with TRBJ2-7, with 9 bases fitting TRBD2. Germline CDR1 and CDR2: SGHVS and FQNEAQ. The V gene end was trimmed by 1 base and the J gene end by 4 bases; junction bases not matched to a gene: 2. The CDR3 runs 14 residues. The CDR3 DNA reads as TGTGCCAGCAGCTTAGATAGCGGGGGATACGAGCAGTACTTC. As protein: CASSLDSGGYEQYF.

With respect to this clone: At one end, the junction sequence differs from germline, possibly due to a read error. The chain has TRBV6-1 and TRBJ2-1, with unresolved D. Germline-derived CDR1 and CDR2 are MNHNS and SASEGT. CDR3 size: 13 residues. The CDR3 protein is CASCEESYNEQFF. The CDR3 DNA reads TGTGCCAGCTGTGAGGAATCCTACAATGAGCAGTTCTTC.

V gene TRBV30 combines with J gene TRBJ1-2; weak D call: TRBD1 (5 bases). Germline V gene sequence: CDR1 GTSNPN, CDR2 SVGIG (reference sequence). The CDR3 covers 12 residues. Between the trimmed V and J ends, which lost 6 bases and 4 bases, there was a span of 12 bases. The CDR3 nucleotides are TGTGCCTGCCGGGACGGGTTCTATGGCTACACCTTC. Translated, it gives CACRDGFYGYTF. Using reference TRBV30 and TRBJ1-2 for the parts outside the CDR3, the full variable domain is SQTIHQWPATLVQPVGSPLSLECTVEGTSNPNLYWYRQAAGRGLQLLFYSVGIGQISSEVPQNLSASRPQDRQFILSSKKLLLSDSGFYLCACRDGFYGYTFGSGTRLTVV.

This clone was recorded only once. The rearrangement uses TRBV6-4 and TRBJ2-3; TRBD2 aligns across 9 bases. Per germline, CDR1 MRHNA and CDR2 SNTAGT. The CDR3 spans 18 residues. J lost 0 bases, V lost 0 bases, and 7 bases had no gene match. CDR3 sequence reads: CASSDSSFSGGSTDTQYF. The CDR3 bases are TGTGCCAGCAGTGACTCGTCCTTTAGCGGGGGAAGCACAGATACGCAGTATTTT.

The chain is built from TRBV25-1 and TRBJ2-1; 9 nucleotides align to TRBD1. Unmatched junction bases numbered 3, after V lost 2 bases and J lost 7 bases. CDR1 is MGHDK, CDR2 SYGVNS, per germline. The CDR3 sequence is 14 residues long. The CDR3 reads CASSEGGQGNEQFF. CDR3 sequence (DNA): TGTGCCAGCAGTGAAGGGGGACAGGGAAATGAGCAGTTCTTC.

CDR3 nucleotide sequence: TGTGCCAGCAGCCGGGACACCAGCACCTACGAGCAGTACTTC. This gives the protein CASSRDTSTYEQYF. The rearrangement joins TRBV7-9 to TRBJ2-7, with D perhaps matching TRBD1 (6 bases). Looked up from germline, CDR1 is SEHNR and CDR2 is FQNEAQ (reference sequence). Trimming took 5 bases from V and 2 from J, leaving 13 bases between them. The CDR3 totals 14 residues.

The J gene is TRBJ2-3, the V gene TRBV7-9; D not certain. Germline CDR1 reads SEHNR; CDR2 reads FQNEAQ (reference sequence). Trimming left V 5 bases short and J 8 bases short, with 8 bases between. The length of the CDR3 is 11 residues. The CDR3 region is CASSPDRTQYF. The CDR3 coding sequence is TGTGCCAGCAGCCCGGATCGTACGCAGTATTTT.

The rearrangement uses TRBV28 and TRBJ2-7, with 9 bases matching TRBD2. In germline, CDR1 is MDHEN, CDR2 SYDVKM. This CDR3 has 15 residues. V was clipped by 6 bases and J by 7 bases; unmatched bases: 13. DNA of the CDR3: TGTGCCAGCAGCCCCCTAGCGGGGCAGGCCCTTGAGCAGTACTTC. This translates into CASSPLAGQALEQYF.

V and J are TRBV5-1 and TRBJ2-5, with a weak D call TRBD1 (6 bases). V lost 0 bases and J 0 bases, leaving 9 bases between the germline ends. Germline V gene lookup returns CDR1 SGHRS and CDR2 YFSETQ. The CDR3 runs 15 residues. The DNA of the CDR3 is TGCGCCAGCAGCTTGGCAGGGGCTTACCAAGAGACCCAGTACTTC. Its translation is CASSLAGAYQETQYF.